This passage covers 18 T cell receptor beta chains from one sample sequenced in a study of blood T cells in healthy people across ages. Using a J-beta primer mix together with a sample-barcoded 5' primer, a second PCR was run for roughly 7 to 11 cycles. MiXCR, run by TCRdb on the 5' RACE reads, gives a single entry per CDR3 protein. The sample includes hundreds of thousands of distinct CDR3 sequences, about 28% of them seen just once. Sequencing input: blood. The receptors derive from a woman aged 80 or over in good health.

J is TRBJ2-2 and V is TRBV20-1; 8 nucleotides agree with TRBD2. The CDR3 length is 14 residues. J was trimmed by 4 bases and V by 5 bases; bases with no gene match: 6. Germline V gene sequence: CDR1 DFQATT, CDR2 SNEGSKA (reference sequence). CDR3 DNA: TGCAGTGCTTCGGGGGGGCGGGTCACCGGGGAGCTGTTTTTT. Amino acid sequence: CSASGGRVTGELFF.

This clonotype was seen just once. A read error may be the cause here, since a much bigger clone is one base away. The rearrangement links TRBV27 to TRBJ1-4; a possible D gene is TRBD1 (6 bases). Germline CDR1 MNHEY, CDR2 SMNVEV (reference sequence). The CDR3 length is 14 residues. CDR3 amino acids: CATGRTGPNEKPFF. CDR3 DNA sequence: TGTGCCACGGGTCGTACAGGGCCTAATGAAAAACCGTTTTTT.

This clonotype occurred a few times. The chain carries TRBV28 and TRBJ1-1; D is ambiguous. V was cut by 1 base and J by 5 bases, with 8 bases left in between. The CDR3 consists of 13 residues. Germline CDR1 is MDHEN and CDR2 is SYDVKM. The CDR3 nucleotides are TGTGCCAGCAGTTTATTAATGGGGACTGAAGCTTTCTTT. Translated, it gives CASSLLMGTEAFF.

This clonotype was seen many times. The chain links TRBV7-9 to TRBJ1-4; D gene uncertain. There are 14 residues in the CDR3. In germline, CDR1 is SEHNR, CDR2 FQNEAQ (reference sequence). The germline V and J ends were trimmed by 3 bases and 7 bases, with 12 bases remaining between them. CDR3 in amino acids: CASSLDPFGEKLFF. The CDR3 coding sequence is TGTGCCAGCAGCTTGGACCCATTCGGTGAAAAACTGTTTTTT.

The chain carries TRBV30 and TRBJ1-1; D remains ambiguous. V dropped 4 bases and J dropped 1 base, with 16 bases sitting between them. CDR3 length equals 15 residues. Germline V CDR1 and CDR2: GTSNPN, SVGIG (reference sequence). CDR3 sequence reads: CAWKVWAGRNTEAFF. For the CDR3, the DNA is TGTGCCTGGAAGGTTTGGGCAGGACGGAACACTGAAGCTTTCTTT.

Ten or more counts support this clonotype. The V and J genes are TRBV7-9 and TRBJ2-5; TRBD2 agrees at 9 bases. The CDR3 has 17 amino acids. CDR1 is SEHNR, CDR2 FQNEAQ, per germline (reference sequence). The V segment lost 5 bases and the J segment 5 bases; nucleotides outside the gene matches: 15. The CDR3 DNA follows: TGTGCCAGCAGCAATCTCGGGACAGCGGGGGGTCCTGAGACCCAGTACTTC. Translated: CASSNLGTAGGPETQYF.

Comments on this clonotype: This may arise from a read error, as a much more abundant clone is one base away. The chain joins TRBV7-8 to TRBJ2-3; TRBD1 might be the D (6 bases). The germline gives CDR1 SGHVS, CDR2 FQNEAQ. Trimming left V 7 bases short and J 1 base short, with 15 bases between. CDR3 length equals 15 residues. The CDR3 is CASNRRQARTDTQYF. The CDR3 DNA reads TGTGCCAGCAACCGGAGACAGGCCCGCACAGATACGCAGTATTTT.

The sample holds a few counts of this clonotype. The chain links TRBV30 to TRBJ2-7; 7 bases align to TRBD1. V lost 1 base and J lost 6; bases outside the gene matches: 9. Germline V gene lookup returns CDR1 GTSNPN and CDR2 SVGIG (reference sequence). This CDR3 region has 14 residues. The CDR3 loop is CAWSARTGWGEQYF. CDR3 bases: TGTGCCTGGAGTGCCAGGACAGGTTGGGGCGAGCAGTACTTC.

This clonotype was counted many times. The CDR3 region is CASSLGRQGYTF. In DNA form, the CDR3 reads TGTGCCAGCAGCTTAGGCCGGCAGGGCTACACCTTC. The chain is built from TRBV7-2 and TRBJ1-2; D is unclear. V was cut by 1 base and J by 8 bases, with 8 bases left in between. Germline CDR1 reads SGHTA; CDR2 reads FQGNSA. The CDR3 sequence is 12 residues long.

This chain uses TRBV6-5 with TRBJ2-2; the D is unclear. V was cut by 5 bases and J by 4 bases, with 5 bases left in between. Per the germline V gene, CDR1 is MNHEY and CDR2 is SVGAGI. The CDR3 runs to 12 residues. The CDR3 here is CASSKRTGELFF. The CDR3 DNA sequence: TGTGCCAGCAGTAAGCGCACCGGGGAGCTGTTTTTT.

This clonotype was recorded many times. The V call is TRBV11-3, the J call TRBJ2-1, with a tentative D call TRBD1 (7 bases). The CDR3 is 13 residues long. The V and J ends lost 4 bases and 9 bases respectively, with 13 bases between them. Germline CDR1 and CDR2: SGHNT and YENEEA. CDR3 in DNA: TGTGCCAGCAGCTCCAACCAGGGGGGTGAGCAGTTCTTC. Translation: CASSSNQGGEQFF.

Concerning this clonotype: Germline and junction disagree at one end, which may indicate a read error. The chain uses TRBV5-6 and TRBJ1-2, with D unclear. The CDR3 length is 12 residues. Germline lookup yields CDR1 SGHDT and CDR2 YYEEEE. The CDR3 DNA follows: TGTGCCTGCAGCGTGGGTGGGTCGGGCTACACCTTC. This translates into CACSVGGSGYTF. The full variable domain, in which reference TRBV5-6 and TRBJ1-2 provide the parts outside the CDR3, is DAGVTQSPTHLIKTRGQQVTLRCSPKSGHDTVSWYQQALGQGPQFIFQYYEEEERQRGNFPDRFSGHQFPNYSSELNVNALLLGDSALYLCACSVGGSGYTFGSGTRLTVV.

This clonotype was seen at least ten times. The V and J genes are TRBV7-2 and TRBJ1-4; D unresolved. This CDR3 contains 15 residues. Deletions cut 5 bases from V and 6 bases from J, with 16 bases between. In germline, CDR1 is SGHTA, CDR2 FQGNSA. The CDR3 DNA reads TGTGCCAGCAGCCCAAGGGCAGCATCTCATGAAAAACTGTTTTTT. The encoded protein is CASSPRAASHEKLFF.

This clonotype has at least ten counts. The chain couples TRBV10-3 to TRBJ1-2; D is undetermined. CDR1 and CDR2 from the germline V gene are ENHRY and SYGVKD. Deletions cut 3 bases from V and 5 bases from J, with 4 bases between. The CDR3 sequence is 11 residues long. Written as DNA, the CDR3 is TGTGCCATCAGTGACCTATATGGCTACACCTTC. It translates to CAISDLYGYTF.

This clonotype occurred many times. The CDR3 spells CASSLEPGAALQETQYF. CDR3 in DNA: TGTGCCAGCAGCTTGGAACCAGGGGCGGCCCTACAAGAGACCCAGTACTTC. The V call is TRBV5-5, the J call TRBJ2-5; possible D gene TRBD1, 6 bases. The CDR3 loop spans 17 amino acids. CDR1 is SGHKS, CDR2 YYEKEE, per germline (reference sequence). The V end was cut by 0 bases, the J end by 2 bases, with 17 bases between.

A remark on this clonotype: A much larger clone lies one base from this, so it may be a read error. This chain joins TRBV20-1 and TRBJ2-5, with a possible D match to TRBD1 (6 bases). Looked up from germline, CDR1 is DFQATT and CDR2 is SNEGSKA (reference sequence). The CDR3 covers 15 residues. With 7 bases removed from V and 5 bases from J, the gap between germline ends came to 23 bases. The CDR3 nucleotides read TGCAGTGTTGCCAGGGGATCAGGCAGAACCGAGACCCAGTACTTC. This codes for CSVARGSGRTETQYF.

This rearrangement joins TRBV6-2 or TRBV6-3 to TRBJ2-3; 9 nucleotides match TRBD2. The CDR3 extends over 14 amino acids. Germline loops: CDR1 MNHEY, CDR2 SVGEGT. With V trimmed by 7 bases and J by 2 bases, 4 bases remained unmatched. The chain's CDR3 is CASKPSGATDTQYF. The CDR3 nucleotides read TGTGCCAGCAAGCCTAGCGGGGCCACAGATACGCAGTATTTT.

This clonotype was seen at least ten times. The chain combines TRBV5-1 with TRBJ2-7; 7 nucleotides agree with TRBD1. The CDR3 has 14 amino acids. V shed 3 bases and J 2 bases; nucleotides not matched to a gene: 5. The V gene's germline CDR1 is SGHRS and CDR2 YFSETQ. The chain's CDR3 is CASSYSGQTYEQYF. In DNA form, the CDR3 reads TGCGCCAGCAGCTACTCGGGACAGACCTACGAGCAGTACTTC.